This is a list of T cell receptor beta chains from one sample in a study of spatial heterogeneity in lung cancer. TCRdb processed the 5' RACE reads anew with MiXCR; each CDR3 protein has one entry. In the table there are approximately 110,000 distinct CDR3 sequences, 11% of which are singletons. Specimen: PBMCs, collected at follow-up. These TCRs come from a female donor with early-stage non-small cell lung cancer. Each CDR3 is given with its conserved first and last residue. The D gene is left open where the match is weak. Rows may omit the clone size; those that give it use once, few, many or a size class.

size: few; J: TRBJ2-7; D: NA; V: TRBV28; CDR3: CASSTRGLSSYEQYF; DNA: TGTGCCAGCAGTACCCGGGGCCTGAGCTCCTACGAGCAGTACTTC
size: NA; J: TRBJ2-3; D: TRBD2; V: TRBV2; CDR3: CASSESSGGTDTQYF; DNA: TGTGCCAGCAGTGAAAGTTCGGGGGGGACAGATACGCAGTATTTT
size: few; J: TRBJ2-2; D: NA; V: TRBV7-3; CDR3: CASSLDISGKELFF; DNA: TGTGCCAGCAGCTTAGACATTTCGGGAAAGGAGCTGTTTTTT
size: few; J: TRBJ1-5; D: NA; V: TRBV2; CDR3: CASSDSGSWQPQHF; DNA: TGTGCCAGCAGTGATAGTGGTTCTTGGCAGCCCCAGCATTTT
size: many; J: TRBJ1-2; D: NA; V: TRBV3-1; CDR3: CASSQDTFAGYGYTF; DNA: TGTGCCAGCAGCCAAGATACTTTCGCGGGCTATGGCTACACCTTC
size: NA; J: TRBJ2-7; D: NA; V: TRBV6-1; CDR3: CAILRQDDSYEQYF; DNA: TGTGCCATCTTGAGACAGGACGACTCCTACGAGCAGTACTTC
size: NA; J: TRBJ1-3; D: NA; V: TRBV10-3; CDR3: CAISERPGENTIYF; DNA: TGTGCCATCAGTGAGCGTCCGGGTGAAAACACCATATATTTT
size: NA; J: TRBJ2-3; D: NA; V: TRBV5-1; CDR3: CASSAQSGPPWGTDTQYF; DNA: TGCGCCAGCAGCGCCCAATCCGGGCCACCGTGGGGAACAGATACGCAGTATTTT
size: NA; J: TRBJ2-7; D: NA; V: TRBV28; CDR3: CASSSAIRLYEQYF; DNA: TGTGCCAGCAGCTCTGCTATCAGGCTCTACGAGCAGTACTTC
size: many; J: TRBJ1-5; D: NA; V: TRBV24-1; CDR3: CATSDFRGDQPQHF; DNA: TGTGCCACCAGTGATTTTCGGGGGGATCAGCCCCAGCATTTT
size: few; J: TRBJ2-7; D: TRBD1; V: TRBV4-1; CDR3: CASSQAPGTGSYEQYF; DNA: TGCGCCAGCAGCCAAGCTCCCGGGACAGGTTCCTACGAGCAGTACTTC
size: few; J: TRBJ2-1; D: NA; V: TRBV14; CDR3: CASSQVGGWNNEQFF; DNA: TGTGCCAGCAGCCAAGTGGGGGGCTGGAACAATGAGCAGTTCTTC
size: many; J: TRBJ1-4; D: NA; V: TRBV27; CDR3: CASSFGGANEKLFF; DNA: TGTGCCAGCAGTTTTGGGGGGGCTAATGAAAAACTGTTTTTT
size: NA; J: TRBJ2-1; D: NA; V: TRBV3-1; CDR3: CASSRRETSYNEQFF; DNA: TGTGCCAGCAGCCGCCGGGAAACCTCCTACAATGAGCAGTTCTTC
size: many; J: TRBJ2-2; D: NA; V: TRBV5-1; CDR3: CASTGLGPPGELFF; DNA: TGCGCCAGCACGGGCCTCGGTCCCCCCGGGGAGCTGTTTTTT
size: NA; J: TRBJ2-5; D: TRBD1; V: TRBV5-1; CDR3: CASSFGRDSQSFRETQYF; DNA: TGCGCCAGCAGCTTTGGCCGGGACAGCCAATCGTTCCGAGAGACCCAGTACTTC
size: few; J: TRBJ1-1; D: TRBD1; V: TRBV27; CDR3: CASSLRRDSARTEAFF; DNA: TGTGCCAGCAGTTTGCGCCGGGACAGTGCTCGCACTGAAGCTTTCTTT
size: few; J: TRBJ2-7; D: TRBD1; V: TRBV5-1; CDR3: CASSLGTGGYEQYF; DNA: TGCGCCAGCAGCTTGGGGACAGGGGGCTACGAGCAGTACTTC
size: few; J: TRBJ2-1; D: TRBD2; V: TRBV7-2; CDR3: CASSLRPGGGLNEQFF; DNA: TGTGCCAGCAGTCTAAGACCGGGAGGTGGGCTCAATGAGCAGTTCTTC
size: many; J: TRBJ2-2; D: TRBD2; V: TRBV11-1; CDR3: CASNGRGTGELFF; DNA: TGTGCCAGCAACGGGAGGGGTACCGGGGAGCTGTTTTTT
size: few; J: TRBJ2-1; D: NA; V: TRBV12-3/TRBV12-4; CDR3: CASSGLQGSYNEQFF; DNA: TGTGCCAGCAGTGGTCTACAGGGATCCTACAATGAGCAGTTCTTC